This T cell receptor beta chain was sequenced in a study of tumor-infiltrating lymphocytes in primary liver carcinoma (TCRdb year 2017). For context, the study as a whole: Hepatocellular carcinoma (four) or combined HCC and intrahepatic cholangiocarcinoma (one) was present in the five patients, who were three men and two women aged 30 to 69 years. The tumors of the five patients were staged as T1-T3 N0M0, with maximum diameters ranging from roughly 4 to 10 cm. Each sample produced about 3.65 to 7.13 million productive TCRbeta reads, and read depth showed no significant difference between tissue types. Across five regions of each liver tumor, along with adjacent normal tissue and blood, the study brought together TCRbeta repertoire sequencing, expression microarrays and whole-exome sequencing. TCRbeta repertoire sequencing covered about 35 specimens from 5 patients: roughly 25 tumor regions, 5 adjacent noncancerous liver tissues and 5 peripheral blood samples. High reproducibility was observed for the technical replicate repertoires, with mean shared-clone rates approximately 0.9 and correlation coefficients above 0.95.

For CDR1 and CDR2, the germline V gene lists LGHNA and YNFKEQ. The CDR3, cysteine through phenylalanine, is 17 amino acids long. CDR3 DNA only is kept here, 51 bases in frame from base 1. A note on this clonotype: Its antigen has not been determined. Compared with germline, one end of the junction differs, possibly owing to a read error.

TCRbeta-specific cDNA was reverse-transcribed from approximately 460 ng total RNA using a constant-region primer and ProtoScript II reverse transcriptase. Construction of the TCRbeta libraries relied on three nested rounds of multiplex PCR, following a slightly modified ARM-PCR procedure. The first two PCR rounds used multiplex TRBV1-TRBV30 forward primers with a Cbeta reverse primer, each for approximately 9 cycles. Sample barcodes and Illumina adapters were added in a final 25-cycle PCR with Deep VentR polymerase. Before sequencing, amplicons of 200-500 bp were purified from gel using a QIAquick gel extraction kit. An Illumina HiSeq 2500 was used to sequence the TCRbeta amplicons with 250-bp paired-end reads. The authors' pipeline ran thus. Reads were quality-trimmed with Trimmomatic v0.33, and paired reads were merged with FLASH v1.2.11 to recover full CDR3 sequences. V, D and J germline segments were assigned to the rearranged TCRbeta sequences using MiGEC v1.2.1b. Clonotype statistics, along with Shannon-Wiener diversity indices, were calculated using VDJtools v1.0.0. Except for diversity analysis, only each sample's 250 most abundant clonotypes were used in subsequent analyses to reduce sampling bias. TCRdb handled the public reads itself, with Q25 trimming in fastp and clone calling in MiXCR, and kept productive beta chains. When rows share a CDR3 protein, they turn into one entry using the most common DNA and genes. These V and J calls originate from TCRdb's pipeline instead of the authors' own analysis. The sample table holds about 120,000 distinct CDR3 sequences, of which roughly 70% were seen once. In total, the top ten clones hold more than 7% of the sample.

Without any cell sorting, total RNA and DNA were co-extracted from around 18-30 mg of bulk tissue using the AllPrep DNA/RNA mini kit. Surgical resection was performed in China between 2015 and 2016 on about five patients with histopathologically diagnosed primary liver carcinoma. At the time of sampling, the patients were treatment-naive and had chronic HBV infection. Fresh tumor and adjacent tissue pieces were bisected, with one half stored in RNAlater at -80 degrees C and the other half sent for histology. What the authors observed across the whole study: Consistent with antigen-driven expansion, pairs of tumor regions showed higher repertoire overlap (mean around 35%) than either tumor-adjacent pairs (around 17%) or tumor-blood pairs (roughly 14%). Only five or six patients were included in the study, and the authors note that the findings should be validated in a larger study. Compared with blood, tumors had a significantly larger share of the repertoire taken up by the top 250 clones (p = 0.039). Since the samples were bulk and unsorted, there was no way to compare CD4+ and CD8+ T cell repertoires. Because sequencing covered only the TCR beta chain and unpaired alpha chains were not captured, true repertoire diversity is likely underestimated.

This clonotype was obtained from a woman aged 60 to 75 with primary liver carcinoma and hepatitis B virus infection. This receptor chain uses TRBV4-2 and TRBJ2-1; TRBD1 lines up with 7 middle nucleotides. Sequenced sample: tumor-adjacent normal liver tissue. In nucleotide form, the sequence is TGTGCCAGCAGCCAAAAAACACAGGGGACCCCCTACATTGAGCAGTTCTTC. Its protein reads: CASSQKTQGTPYIEQFF.